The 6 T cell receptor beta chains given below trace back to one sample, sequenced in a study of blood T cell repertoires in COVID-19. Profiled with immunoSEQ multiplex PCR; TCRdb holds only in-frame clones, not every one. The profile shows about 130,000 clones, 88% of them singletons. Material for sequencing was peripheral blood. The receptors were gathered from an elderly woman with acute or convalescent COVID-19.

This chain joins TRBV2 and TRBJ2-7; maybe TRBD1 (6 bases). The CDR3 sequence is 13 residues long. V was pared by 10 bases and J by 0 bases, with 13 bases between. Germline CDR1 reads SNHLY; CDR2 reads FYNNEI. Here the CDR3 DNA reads TGTGCCAATTCACAGGGCCTCTCCTACGAGCAGTACTTC. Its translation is CANSQGLSYEQYF. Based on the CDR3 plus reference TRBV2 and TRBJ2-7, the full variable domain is EPEVTQTPSHQVTQMGQEVILRCVPISNHLYFYWYRQILGQKVEFLVSFYNNEISEKSEIFDDQFSVERPDGSNFTLKIRSTKLEDSAMYFCANSQGLSYEQYFGPGTRLTVT.

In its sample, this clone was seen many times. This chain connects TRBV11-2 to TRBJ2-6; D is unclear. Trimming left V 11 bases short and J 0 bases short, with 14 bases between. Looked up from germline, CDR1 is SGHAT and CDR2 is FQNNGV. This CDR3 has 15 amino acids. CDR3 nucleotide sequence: TGTGCCCAGCTGCCTAGAGGCTCTGGGGCCAACGTCCTGACTTTC. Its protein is CAQLPRGSGANVLTF.

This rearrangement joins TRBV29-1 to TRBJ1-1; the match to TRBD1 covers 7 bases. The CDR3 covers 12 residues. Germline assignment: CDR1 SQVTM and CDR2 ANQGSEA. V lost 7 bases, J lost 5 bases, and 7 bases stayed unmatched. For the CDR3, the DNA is TGCAGCGGGAAGCTCAGGGGGACTGAAGCTTTCTTT. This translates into CSGKLRGTEAFF.

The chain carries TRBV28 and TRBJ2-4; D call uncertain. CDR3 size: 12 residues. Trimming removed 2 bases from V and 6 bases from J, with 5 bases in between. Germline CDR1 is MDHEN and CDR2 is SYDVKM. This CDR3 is CASSLTGNIQYF. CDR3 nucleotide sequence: TGTGCCAGCAGTTTAACCGGAAACATTCAGTACTTC.

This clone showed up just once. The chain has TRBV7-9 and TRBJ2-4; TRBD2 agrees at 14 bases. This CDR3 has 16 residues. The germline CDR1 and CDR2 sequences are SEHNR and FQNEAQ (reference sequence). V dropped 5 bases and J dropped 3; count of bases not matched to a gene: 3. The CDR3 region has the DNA TGTGCCAGCAGCCCAGGACTAGCGGGGGGCAAAAACATTCAGTACTTC. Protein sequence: CASSPGLAGGKNIQYF.

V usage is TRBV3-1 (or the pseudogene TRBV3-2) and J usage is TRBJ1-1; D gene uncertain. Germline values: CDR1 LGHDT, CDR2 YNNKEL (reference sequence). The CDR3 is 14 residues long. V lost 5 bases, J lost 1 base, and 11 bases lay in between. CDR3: CASSYSTTNTEAFF. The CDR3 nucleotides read TGTGCCAGCAGCTACTCGACAACGAACACTGAAGCTTTCTTT.